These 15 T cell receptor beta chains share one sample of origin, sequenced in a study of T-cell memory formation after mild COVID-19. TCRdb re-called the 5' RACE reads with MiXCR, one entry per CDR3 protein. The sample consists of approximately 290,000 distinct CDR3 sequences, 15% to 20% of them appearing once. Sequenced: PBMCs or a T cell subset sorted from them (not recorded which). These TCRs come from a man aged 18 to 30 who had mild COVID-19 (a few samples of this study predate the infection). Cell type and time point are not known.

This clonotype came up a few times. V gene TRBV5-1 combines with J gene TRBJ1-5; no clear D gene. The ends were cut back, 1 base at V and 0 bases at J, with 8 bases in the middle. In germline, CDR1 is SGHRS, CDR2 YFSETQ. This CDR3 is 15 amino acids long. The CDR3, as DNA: TGCGCCAGCAGCTTGTACGGGGATAGCAATCAGCCCCAGCATTTT. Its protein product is CASSLYGDSNQPQHF. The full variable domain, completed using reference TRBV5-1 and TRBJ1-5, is KAGVTQTPRYLIKTRGQQVTLSCSPISGHRSVSWYQQTPGQGLQFLFEYFSETQRNKGNFPGRFSGRQFSNSRSEMNVSTLELGDSALYLCASSLYGDSNQPQHFGDGTRLSIL.

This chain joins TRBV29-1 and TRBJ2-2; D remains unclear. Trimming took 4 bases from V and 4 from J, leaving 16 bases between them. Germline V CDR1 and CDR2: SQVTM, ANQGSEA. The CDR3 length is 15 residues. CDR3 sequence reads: CSVGRAAGSTGELFF. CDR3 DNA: TGCAGCGTTGGTCGGGCCGCAGGTTCCACCGGGGAGCTGTTTTTT.

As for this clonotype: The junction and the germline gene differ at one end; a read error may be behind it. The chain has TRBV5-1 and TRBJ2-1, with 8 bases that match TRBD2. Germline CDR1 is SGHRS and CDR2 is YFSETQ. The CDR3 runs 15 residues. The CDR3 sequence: CASSIPGGSSNDQFF. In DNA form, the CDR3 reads TGCGCCAGCAGCATCCCGGGGGGGTCCAGCAATGATCAGTTCTTC.

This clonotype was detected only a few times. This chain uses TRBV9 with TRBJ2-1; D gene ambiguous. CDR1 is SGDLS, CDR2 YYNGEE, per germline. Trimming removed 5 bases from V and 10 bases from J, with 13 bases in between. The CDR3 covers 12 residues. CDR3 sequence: CASSPGSREQFF. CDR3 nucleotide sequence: TGTGCCAGCAGTCCTGGGTCGCGGGAGCAGTTCTTC.

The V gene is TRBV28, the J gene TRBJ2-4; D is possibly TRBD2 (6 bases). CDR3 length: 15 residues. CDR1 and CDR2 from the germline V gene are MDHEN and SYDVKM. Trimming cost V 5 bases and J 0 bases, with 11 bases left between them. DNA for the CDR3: TGTGCCAGCAGTGCGGGATACTTAGCCAAAAACATTCAGTACTTC. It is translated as CASSAGYLAKNIQYF.

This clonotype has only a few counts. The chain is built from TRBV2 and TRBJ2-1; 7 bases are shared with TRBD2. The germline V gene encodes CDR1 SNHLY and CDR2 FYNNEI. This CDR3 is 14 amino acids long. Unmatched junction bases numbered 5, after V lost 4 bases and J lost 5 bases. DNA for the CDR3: TGTGCCAGCAGTGTCCGCGGGGGAGACAATGAGCAGTTCTTC. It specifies CASSVRGGDNEQFF. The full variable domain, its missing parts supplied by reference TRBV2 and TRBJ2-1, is EPEVTQTPSHQVTQMGQEVILRCVPISNHLYFYWYRQILGQKVEFLVSFYNNEISEKSEIFDDQFSVERPDGSNFTLKIRSTKLEDSAMYFCASSVRGGDNEQFFGPGTRLTVL.

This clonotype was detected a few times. The CDR3 here is CASSQGKGPSSTDTQYF. In DNA, the CDR3 is TGTGCCAGCAGCCAAGGAAAGGGGCCTTCTAGCACAGATACGCAGTATTTT. The V gene is TRBV4-2, the J gene TRBJ2-3; tentatively, D is TRBD1 (5 bases). V gave up 1 base and J gave up 0 bases, with 14 bases separating them. The CDR3 spans 17 residues. Germline assignment: CDR1 LGHNA and CDR2 YNFKEQ.

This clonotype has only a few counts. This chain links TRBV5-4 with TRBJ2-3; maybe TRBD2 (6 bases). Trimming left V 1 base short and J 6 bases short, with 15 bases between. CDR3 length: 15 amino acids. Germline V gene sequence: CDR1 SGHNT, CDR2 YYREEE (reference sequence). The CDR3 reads CASSLFSAEGDTQYF. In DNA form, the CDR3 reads TGTGCCAGCAGCTTGTTTTCAGCGGAGGGGGATACGCAGTATTTT.

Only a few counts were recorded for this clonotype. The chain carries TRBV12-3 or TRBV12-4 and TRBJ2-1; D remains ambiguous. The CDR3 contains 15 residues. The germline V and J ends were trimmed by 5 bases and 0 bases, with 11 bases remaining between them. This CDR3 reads CASSIKSISYNEQFF. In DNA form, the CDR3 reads TGTGCCAGCAGTATCAAGAGTATCTCCTACAATGAGCAGTTCTTC.

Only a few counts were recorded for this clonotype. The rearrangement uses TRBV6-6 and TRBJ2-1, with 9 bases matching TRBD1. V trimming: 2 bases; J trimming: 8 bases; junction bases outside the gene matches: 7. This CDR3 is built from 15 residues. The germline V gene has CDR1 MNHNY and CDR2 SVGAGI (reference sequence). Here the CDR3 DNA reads TGTGCCAGCAGTTACCCAAGGACAGGGGAATATGAGCAGTTCTTC. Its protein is CASSYPRTGEYEQFF.

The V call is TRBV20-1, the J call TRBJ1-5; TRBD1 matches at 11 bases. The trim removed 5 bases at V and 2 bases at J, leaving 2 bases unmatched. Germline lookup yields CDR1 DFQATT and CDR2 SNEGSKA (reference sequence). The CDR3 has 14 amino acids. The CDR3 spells CSAWTGGGNQPQHF. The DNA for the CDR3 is TGCAGTGCTTGGACAGGGGGCGGCAATCAGCCCCAGCATTTT.

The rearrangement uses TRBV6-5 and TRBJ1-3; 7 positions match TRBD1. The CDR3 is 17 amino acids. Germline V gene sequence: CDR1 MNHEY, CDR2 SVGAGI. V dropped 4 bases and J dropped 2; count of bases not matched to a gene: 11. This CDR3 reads CASSSRGLTGTGNTIYF. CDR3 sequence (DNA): TGTGCCAGCAGTTCTAGGGGGCTAACAGGGACTGGAAACACCATATATTTT.

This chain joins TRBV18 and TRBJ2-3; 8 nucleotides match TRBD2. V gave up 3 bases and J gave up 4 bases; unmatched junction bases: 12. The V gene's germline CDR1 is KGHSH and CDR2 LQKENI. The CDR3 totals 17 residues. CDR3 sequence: CASSPINLLAAADTQYF. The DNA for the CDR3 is TGTGCCAGCTCACCGATTAATCTACTAGCGGCCGCAGATACGCAGTATTTT.

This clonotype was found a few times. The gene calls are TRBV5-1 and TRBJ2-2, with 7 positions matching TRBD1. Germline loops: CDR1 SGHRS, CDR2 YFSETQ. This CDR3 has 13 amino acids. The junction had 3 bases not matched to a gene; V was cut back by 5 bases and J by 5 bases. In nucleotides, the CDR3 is TGCGCCAGCAGGACAGGGTTAACCGGGGAGCTGTTTTTT. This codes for CASRTGLTGELFF. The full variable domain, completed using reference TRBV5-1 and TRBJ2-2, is KAGVTQTPRYLIKTRGQQVTLSCSPISGHRSVSWYQQTPGQGLQFLFEYFSETQRNKGNFPGRFSGRQFSNSRSEMNVSTLELGDSALYLCASRTGLTGELFFGEGSRLTVL.

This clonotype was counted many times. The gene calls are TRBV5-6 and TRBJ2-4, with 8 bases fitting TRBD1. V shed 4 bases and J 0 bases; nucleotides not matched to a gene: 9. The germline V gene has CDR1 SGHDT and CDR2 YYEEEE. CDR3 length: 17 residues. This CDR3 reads CASSLLRQGIAKNIQYF. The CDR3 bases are TGTGCCAGCAGCCTGCTACGACAGGGGATAGCCAAAAACATTCAGTACTTC.